The 3 T cell receptor beta chains presented below share a single source sample, sequenced in a study of monozygotic twins with inflammatory bowel disease. With the 5' RACE reads reprocessed, TCRdb shows one record per CDR3 protein and no DNA. Reported are over 150,000 distinct CDR3 sequences; the ten largest clones contain around 2.8%. Sequencing used blood. Receptors originate from a human donor with ulcerative colitis or Crohn's disease, or a healthy co-twin of an affected twin (not recorded which).

This rearrangement joins TRBV10-2 to TRBJ2-3. The germline gives CDR1 WSHSY, CDR2 SAAADI. This CDR3 spans 14 amino acids. This CDR3 reads CASSEWRDTDTQYF.

The chain links TRBV12-3 or TRBV12-4 to TRBJ1-4; TCRdb outputs TRBD1, but without DNA this stays unchecked. CDR3 length equals 15 residues. CDR3 region: CASSPRTGEGEKLFF.

The chain links TRBV7-8 to TRBJ1-5; TCRdb's D gene call, TRBD1, goes unchecked for lack of DNA. The CDR3 runs to 14 residues. Per germline, CDR1 SGHVS and CDR2 FQNEAQ. The CDR3: CASSLRGAHQPQHF.